This TCR beta chain was recovered during a study of T cells after yellow fever vaccination. Background on the study: Preparation of fractions with low cell numbers was performed using SMART-Seq v4 Ultra Low Input.

The table lists this clonotype with many counts. The antigen is not known. Each CDR3 protein gets one entry after TCRdb re-called the 5' RACE reads with MiXCR. There are about 320,000 distinct CDR3 sequences in the sample; approximately 4% occur only once, and just under 20% lies in the top ten. Notes on the study in general: Booster samples showed a return of most primary-vaccination clones (about 96% CD4, 80% to 90% CD8). The secondary response showed a weaker magnitude and a faster peak, day 5 versus 15.

Germline values: CDR1 DFQATT, CDR2 SNEGSKA (reference sequence). Between the trimmed V and J ends, which lost 5 bases and 6 bases, there was a span of 15 bases. CDR3 length: 13 residues. The sequenced sample was PBMCs, obtained 15 days after the yellow fever booster vaccination. This clonotype originated in a man between 18 and 29 years old who received the YFV17D yellow fever vaccine. The V call is TRBV20-1, the J call TRBJ2-3, with D possibly TRBD2 on 6 matching bases. The CDR3 protein is CSAGGAGLDTQYF. CDR3 sequence (DNA): TGCAGTGCTGGAGGGGCCGGGTTGGATACGCAGTATTTT.